The 17 T cell receptor beta chains in this list originate from one sample, sequenced in a study of blood T cells in healthy people across ages. Then a second PCR, running roughly 7 to 11 cycles, was carried out with a sample-barcoded 5' primer and a J-beta primer mix. TCRdb re-derived calls from the 5' RACE reads in MiXCR, one entry per CDR3 protein. Here the sample spans about 1.7 million distinct CDR3 sequences, roughly 30% being singletons. Sample: blood. Every receptor here comes from a woman aged 25 to 39 in good health.

V usage is TRBV15 and J usage is TRBJ2-1, with D possibly being TRBD1 (6 bases). The CDR3 extends over 16 amino acids. Trimming cost V 0 bases and J 4 bases, with 13 bases left between them. Germline V gene sequence: CDR1 LNHNV, CDR2 YYDKDF (reference sequence). CDR3 nucleotides: TGTGCCACCAGCAGAGAGGGACAAAACCCTTACAATGAGCAGTTCTTC. Encoded protein: CATSREGQNPYNEQFF.

This clonotype showed up many times. The chain couples TRBV29-1 to TRBJ2-1; 9 bases line up with TRBD1. V lost 4 bases to trimming and J lost 12 bases; unmatched junction nucleotides: 10. Looked up from germline, CDR1 is SQVTM and CDR2 is ANQGSEA. The length of the CDR3 is 13 residues. The DNA of the CDR3 is TGCAGCGTTGGGGGACAGGGCGTTCTAGGGCAGTTCTTC. Translation gives CSVGGQGVLGQFF.

This rearrangement joins TRBV29-1 to TRBJ2-1; D may be TRBD2 (5 bases). V gave up 3 bases and J gave up 2 bases, with 11 bases separating them. This CDR3 is 14 amino acids long. Germline loops: CDR1 SQVTM, CDR2 ANQGSEA. CDR3: CSVDASITYNEQFF. CDR3 bases: TGCAGCGTTGACGCTAGCATAACCTACAATGAGCAGTTCTTC.

This clonotype was seen a single time. V gene TRBV4-3 combines with J gene TRBJ2-7, with 11 bases fitting TRBD2. Germline-derived CDR1 and CDR2 are LGHNA and YSLEER. The CDR3 is 15 amino acids. The V and J ends lost 3 bases and 3 bases, in that order; junction bases with no gene match: 4. CDR3 nucleotide sequence: TGCGCCAGCAGCCAGACGACTAGCGGGGACTACGAGCAGTACTTC. Encoded protein: CASSQTTSGDYEQYF.

This rearrangement joins TRBV4-2 to TRBJ1-6; a possible D gene is TRBD1 (6 bases). V was cut by 0 bases and J by 6 bases, with 9 bases left in between. This CDR3 comprises 15 residues. Germline lookup yields CDR1 LGHNA and CDR2 YNFKEQ. CDR3 DNA sequence: TGTGCCAGCAGCCAAGATCCAGGGGCTAATTCACCCCTCCACTTT. Its translation: CASSQDPGANSPLHF.

The V call is TRBV6-6, the J call TRBJ1-5, with D possibly TRBD1 on 5 matching bases. CDR3 length equals 14 residues. Germline CDR1 and CDR2: MNHNY and SVGAGI (reference sequence). The V gene lost 8 bases and the J gene lost 0 bases, with 11 bases spanning the gap. The chain's CDR3 is CASGWDLSNQPQHF. DNA for the CDR3: TGTGCCAGCGGCTGGGACCTTAGCAATCAGCCCCAGCATTTT.

This clonotype has just a few counts. The chain combines TRBV7-2 with TRBJ1-2; unclear D gene. Germline V gene sequence: CDR1 SGHTA, CDR2 FQGNSA. V was pared by 6 bases and J by 4 bases, with 18 bases between. CDR3 size: 15 residues. CDR3 amino acids: CASSASVAVTYGYTF. In DNA, the CDR3 is TGTGCCAGCAGTGCCAGCGTGGCCGTAACCTATGGCTACACCTTC.

The chain carries TRBV19 and TRBJ2-1; no definite D call. Germline CDR1 and CDR2: LNHDA and SQIVND (reference sequence). This CDR3 has 15 amino acids. Trimming took 6 bases from V and 0 from J, leaving 12 bases between them. The CDR3 DNA follows: TGTGCCAGTAGACCCCAGAGTGGCTCCTACAATGAGCAGTTCTTC. Its translation is CASRPQSGSYNEQFF. The full variable domain, with the rest looked up from reference TRBV19 and TRBJ2-1, is DGGITQSPKYLFRKEGQNVTLSCEQNLNHDAMYWYRQDPGQGLRLIYYSQIVNDFQKGDIAEGYSVSREKKESFPLTVTSAQKNPTAFYLCASRPQSGSYNEQFFGPGTRLTVL.

This clonotype was picked up a small number of times. The genes are TRBV5-1 and TRBJ2-5; maybe TRBD2 (5 bases). The CDR3 loop spans 15 amino acids. Germline V lookup: CDR1 SGHRS, CDR2 YFSETQ. Deletions cut 1 base from V and 2 bases from J, with 12 bases between. Written as DNA, the CDR3 is TGCGCCAGCAGCTTGTCGGAGGATGGTCAAGAGACCCAGTACTTC. This gives the protein CASSLSEDGQETQYF. Looking up the rest from reference TRBV5-1 and TRBJ2-5 gives the full variable domain: KAGVTQTPRYLIKTRGQQVTLSCSPISGHRSVSWYQQTPGQGLQFLFEYFSETQRNKGNFPGRFSGRQFSNSRSEMNVSTLELGDSALYLCASSLSEDGQETQYFGPGTRLLVL.

This clonotype has at least ten counts. The rearrangement uses TRBV7-3 and TRBJ2-3; 10 positions match TRBD2. Germline-derived CDR1 and CDR2 are SGHTA and FQGTGA. This CDR3 is 18 amino acids long. V lost 5 bases and J lost 4; bases outside the gene matches: 15. The CDR3 DNA follows: TGTGCCAGCAGCGAAACCATGATACTAGCGGGGACTCCAGATACGCAGTATTTT. Its translation: CASSETMILAGTPDTQYF. Full variable domain (remainder filled in from reference TRBV7-3 and TRBJ2-3): GAGVSQTPSNKVTEKGKYVELRCDPISGHTALYWYRQSLGQGPEFLIYFQGTGAADDSGLPNDRFFAVRPEGSVSTLKIQRTERGDSAVYLCASSETMILAGTPDTQYFGPGTRLTVL.

The chain links TRBV20-1 to TRBJ2-1; D may match TRBD1 or TRBD2 (5 bases each). Trimming took off 5 bases at V and 10 bases at J, with 12 bases between the two ends. This CDR3 has 11 amino acids. Per germline, CDR1 DFQATT and CDR2 SNEGSKA (reference sequence). CDR3 region: CSAERGYEQFF. The CDR3 nucleotides are TGCAGTGCTGAGAGGGGATACGAGCAGTTCTTC.

The chain recombines TRBV7-2 with TRBJ2-5, with 10 bases fitting TRBD2. Trimming at V came to 4 bases and at J to 2 bases, leaving 10 bases not matched to a gene. CDR1 SGHTA and CDR2 FQGNSA come from the germline V gene. There are 17 residues in the CDR3. The CDR3 region has the DNA TGTGCCAGCAGCTCCTACTTACTAGCGGGGTTTCAAGAGACCCAGTACTTC. As protein: CASSSYLLAGFQETQYF.

The genes are TRBV2 and TRBJ1-6, with D tentatively TRBD1 (5 bases). Germline V CDR1 and CDR2: SNHLY, FYNNEI. Trimming left V 7 bases short and J 0 bases short, with 22 bases between. The CDR3 length is 19 residues. CDR3 protein: CASNTGESAGSSYNSPLHF. CDR3 bases: TGTGCCAGCAATACAGGAGAGAGTGCGGGGAGCTCCTATAATTCACCCCTCCACTTT. The entire variable domain, with the rest obtained from reference TRBV2 and TRBJ1-6, is as follows: EPEVTQTPSHQVTQMGQEVILRCVPISNHLYFYWYRQILGQKVEFLVSFYNNEISEKSEIFDDQFSVERPDGSNFTLKIRSTKLEDSAMYFCASNTGESAGSSYNSPLHFGNGTRLTVT.

V gene TRBV6-5 combines with J gene TRBJ1-1; D is unclear. Germline values: CDR1 MNHEY, CDR2 SVGAGI. V lost 6 bases and J 1 base, leaving 9 bases between the germline ends. This CDR3 has 13 residues. As DNA, the CDR3 is TGTGCCAGCAGACTACAAACGAACACTGAAGCTTTCTTT. Translation: CASRLQTNTEAFF.

The V and J genes are TRBV6-6 and TRBJ2-1, with 7 nucleotides matching TRBD2. The ends lost 10 bases at V and 5 bases at J; junction bases unmatched: 14. This CDR3 has 15 amino acids. Germline values: CDR1 MNHNY, CDR2 SVGAGI (reference sequence). The CDR3 region has the DNA TGTGCCACTCGGGGGGAGAGCGTCGGAGACAATGAGCAGTTCTTC. Translation: CATRGESVGDNEQFF.

This clonotype was counted many times. This sequence joins TRBV4-3 and TRBJ2-5; 8 bases match TRBD2. Germline V CDR1 and CDR2: LGHNA, YSLEER. The CDR3 sequence is 15 residues long. Unmatched junction bases numbered 7, after V lost 5 bases and J lost 2 bases. The CDR3 sequence: CASSYSLAVQETQYF. DNA for the CDR3: TGCGCCAGCAGCTATTCACTAGCGGTTCAAGAGACCCAGTACTTC.

The V gene is TRBV28, the J gene TRBJ2-2; D gene unclear. V dropped 4 bases and J dropped 0 bases, with 6 bases sitting between them. Germline CDR1 MDHEN, CDR2 SYDVKM. This CDR3 comprises 14 residues. The CDR3 region is CASSYLANTGELFF. The DNA for the CDR3 is TGTGCCAGCAGTTACTTAGCGAACACCGGGGAGCTGTTTTTT. The full variable domain, in which reference TRBV28 and TRBJ2-2 provide the parts outside the CDR3, is DVKVTQSSRYLVKRTGEKVFLECVQDMDHENMFWYRQDPGLGLRLIYFSYDVKMKEKGDIPEGYSVSREKKERFSLILESASTNQTSMYLCASSYLANTGELFFGEGSRLTVL.